This TCR beta chain originates from a study of cytomegalovirus exposure and HLA in healthy donors. Although they were nominally healthy when sampled, donors likely had unrecorded immune exposures. PCR involved 60 Vbeta and 13 Jbeta primers. Here immunoSEQ multiplex PCR was the method, and the copy in TCRdb shows in-frame clones only, minus some. This sample has about 200,000 clones, with around four fifths found just once. Unmatched junction bases numbered 7, after V lost 10 bases and J lost 2 bases. CDR3 size: 13 residues. CDR1 and CDR2 from the germline V gene are LNHDA and SQIVND (reference sequence).

The V call is TRBV19, the J call TRBJ1-2, with 7 bases lining up with TRBD1. The specimen sequenced was PBMCs. The clonotype originates from a woman between 50 and 59 years old in good health and CMV-seropositive. The CDR3 DNA reads TGTGCCACCCGGGACAGATTGAACTATGGCTACACCTTC. It specifies CATRDRLNYGYTF.